The 32 T cell receptor beta chains below come from one sample, sequenced in a study of blood T cells in healthy people across ages. Using a J-beta primer mix together with a sample-barcoded 5' primer, a second PCR was run for roughly 7 to 12 cycles. TCRdb ran MiXCR on the 5' RACE reads and lists one entry per CDR3 protein. The data hold 250,000 to 300,000 distinct CDR3 sequences, with 25% to 30% observed a single time. The sequenced sample consisted of blood. The receptors were gathered from a woman in her sixties or seventies in good health.

This clonotype was recorded a few times. The chain employs TRBV6-5 and TRBJ1-2, with 8 bases identical to TRBD1. The CDR3 length is 13 residues. Trimming cost V 0 bases and J 13 bases; bases outside gene matches: 7. Germline V gives CDR1 MNHEY, CDR2 SVGAGI. DNA of the CDR3: TGTGCCAGCAGTTACTCGTGGACAGGGCAAAGCACCTTC. Translating it yields CASSYSWTGQSTF.

The chain uses TRBV28 and TRBJ2-1, with TRBD1 as a possible D gene (5 bases). The CDR3 extends over 15 amino acids. V lost 6 bases, J lost 1 base, and 13 bases lay in between. Germline values: CDR1 MDHEN, CDR2 SYDVKM. Written as DNA, the CDR3 is TGTGCCAGCAGATATACGACAGCTTCCTACAATGAGCAGTTCTTC. Its protein is CASRYTTASYNEQFF.

The CDR3 loop is CASSRPDRKLYEQYF. CDR3 in DNA: TGTGCCAGCAGTCGACCGGACAGGAAACTCTACGAGCAGTACTTC. The V call is TRBV28, the J call TRBJ2-7; 7 nucleotides align to TRBD1. There are 15 residues in the CDR3. CDR1 is MDHEN, CDR2 SYDVKM, per germline. Trimming at V came to 5 bases and at J to 3 bases, leaving 10 bases not matched to a gene.

This clonotype was detected a few times. The chain couples TRBV25-1 to TRBJ2-3, with D possibly being TRBD1 (5 bases). Germline CDR1 and CDR2: MGHDK and SYGVNS. This CDR3 spans 15 amino acids. Trimming stripped 2 bases from V and 2 bases from J, with 11 bases between. The CDR3 is CASSESTGHTDTQYF. The CDR3 DNA sequence: TGTGCCAGCAGTGAAAGTACAGGCCACACAGATACGCAGTATTTT.

The rearrangement uses TRBV11-2 and TRBJ1-1, with a tentative D call TRBD1 (5 bases). Trimming pared 1 base from V and 5 bases from J, leaving 23 bases between. The CDR3 totals 18 residues. Germline V gene sequence: CDR1 SGHAT, CDR2 FQNNGV. CDR3 coding DNA: TGTGCCAGCAGCTTAGCCTGGCGTAGGAGGGGAAGACAAACTGAAGCTTTCTTT. This encodes CASSLAWRRRGRQTEAFF.

V and J are TRBV3-1 and TRBJ2-1; 14 bases line up with TRBD2. This CDR3 spans 15 amino acids. V dropped 8 bases and J dropped 5; count of bases not matched to a gene: 5. The germline V gene has CDR1 LGHDT and CDR2 YNNKEL (reference sequence). The CDR3 sequence is CASRGTSGSDNEQFF. CDR3 nucleotides: TGTGCCAGCCGGGGGACTAGCGGGAGTGACAATGAGCAGTTCTTC.

The chain recombines TRBV6-2 or TRBV6-3 with TRBJ2-1, with D possibly matching TRBD2 (6 bases). V lost 0 bases and J lost 2, with 14 bases in between. The CDR3 is 17 amino acids. Germline values: CDR1 MNHEY, CDR2 SVGEGT. The CDR3 loop reads CASSYSLLGGTYNEQFF. CDR3 coding DNA: TGTGCCAGCAGTTACTCCCTCCTCGGGGGTACCTACAATGAGCAGTTCTTC.

The chain is built from TRBV11-2 and TRBJ2-3; D possibly corresponds to TRBD1 (7 bases). Germline CDR1 reads SGHAT; CDR2 reads FQNNGV. There are 16 residues in the CDR3. Trimming removed 2 bases at V and 5 bases at J, with 17 bases between. In DNA form, the CDR3 reads TGTGCCAGCAGCTTACGACAGGGTGGAGGGATAGATACGCAGTATTTT. This codes for CASSLRQGGGIDTQYF.

Ten or more counts support this clonotype. V usage is TRBV7-8 and J usage is TRBJ2-5; 7 bases match TRBD2. The DNA end favors TRBJ2-1, so the J call may be wrong. The CDR3 consists of 14 residues. Germline loops: CDR1 SGHVS, CDR2 FQNEAQ. CDR3 protein: CASSLGTKYNEQFF. CDR3 nucleotide sequence: TGTGCCAGCAGCCTCGGGACTAAGTACAATGAGCAGTTCTTC.

The chain has TRBV7-8 and TRBJ1-5; the D gene is possibly TRBD1 (5 bases). V lost 1 base to trimming and J lost 1 base, with 14 bases between them. Per germline, CDR1 SGHVS and CDR2 FQNEAQ. This CDR3 has 17 amino acids. CDR3 sequence (DNA): TGTGCCAGCAGCTTAGGCTGGGGGATTGACAGCAATCAGCCCCAGCATTTT. It codes for CASSLGWGIDSNQPQHF.

The rearrangement links TRBV16 to TRBJ2-7; D tentatively fits TRBD1 or TRBD2 (5 bases each). Germline CDR1 and CDR2: KGHSY and FQNENV. V was pared by 0 bases and J by 4 bases, with 7 bases between. This CDR3 has 13 residues. The CDR3: CASSQSRGYEQYF. CDR3 nucleotides: TGTGCCAGCAGCCAATCGAGGGGATACGAGCAGTACTTC.

This clonotype was observed a few times. V and J are TRBV20-1 and TRBJ2-1; D is unclear. The CDR3 runs to 12 residues. The V and J ends lost 3 bases and 4 bases respectively, with 7 bases between them. The V gene's germline CDR1 is DFQATT and CDR2 SNEGSKA (reference sequence). For the CDR3, the DNA is TGCAGTGCTAGGACTTCTTACAATGAGCAGTTCTTC. Amino acid sequence: CSARTSYNEQFF.

This clonotype was seen a few times. V and J are TRBV5-5 and TRBJ1-2; 10 bases agree with TRBD1. This CDR3 has 13 residues. V trimming: 3 bases; J trimming: 8 bases; junction bases outside the gene matches: 4. The germline CDR1 and CDR2 sequences are SGHKS and YYEKEE (reference sequence). The CDR3 nucleotides read TGTGCCAGCAGCTGGGGGACAGGGGAAGGCTACACCTTC. Translation: CASSWGTGEGYTF. The full variable domain, with the rest looked up from reference TRBV5-5 and TRBJ1-2, is DAGVTQSPTHLIKTRGQQVTLRCSPISGHKSVSWYQQVLGQGPQFIFQYYEKEERGRGNFPDRFSARQFPNYSSELNVNALLLGDSALYLCASSWGTGEGYTFGSGTRLTVV.

Comment on this clonotype: No conserved phenylalanine or tryptophan is present at the end of the CDR3, so a read error is the likely explanation. The chain recombines TRBV6-5 with TRBJ1-1, with 7 bases fitting TRBD1. J gave up 0 bases and V 7 bases, and 2 bases lay outside the gene matches. Germline CDR1 is MNHEY and CDR2 is SVGAGI. The CDR3 has 13 amino acids. The CDR3 DNA is TGTGCCAGCATAACAGGGGTGAACACTGAAGCTTTCCTT. Its protein product is CASITGVNTEAFL.

The table lists this clonotype with a few counts. This rearrangement joins TRBV7-6 to TRBJ2-2, with 11 bases that match TRBD1. J gave up 7 bases and V 4 bases, and 11 bases lay outside the gene matches. CDR1 and CDR2 from the germline V gene are SGHVS and FNYEAQ. This CDR3 contains 17 residues. CDR3 sequence reads: CASSSPRDRGGIGELFF. Here the CDR3 DNA reads TGTGCCAGCAGCTCTCCCCGGGACAGGGGGGGGATCGGGGAGCTGTTTTTT.

The chain recombines TRBV6-2 or TRBV6-3 with TRBJ2-7; D gene unclear. TRBJ2-1 explains the end of the DNA better; the J call may be wrong. The CDR3 contains 12 residues. In germline, CDR1 is MNHEY, CDR2 SVGEGT. The CDR3 is CASTRIGNEQFF. The CDR3 coding sequence is TGTGCCAGCACCCGAATAGGAAATGAGCAGTTCTTC.

This clonotype has just one count. The rearrangement uses TRBV28 and TRBJ1-1, with no clear D. Germline CDR1 reads MDHEN; CDR2 reads SYDVKM. The CDR3 extends over 15 amino acids. V lost 5 bases and J lost 3, with 16 bases in between. The CDR3 sequence: CASSDPGQRDTEAFF. The CDR3 bases are TGTGCCAGCAGTGACCCCGGGCAGCGCGACACTGAAGCTTTCTTT.

The J gene is TRBJ2-5, the V gene TRBV6-1; D call uncertain. Germline V gene lookup returns CDR1 MNHNS and CDR2 SASEGT. V was trimmed by 3 bases and J by 5 bases, leaving 16 bases between them. The CDR3 runs to 15 residues. Written as DNA, the CDR3 is TGTGCCAGCAGTGACGTCGGTCTACTCTCGGAGACCCAGTACTTC. This sequence encodes CASSDVGLLSETQYF.

This clonotype was seen a few times. The chain employs TRBV5-4 and TRBJ2-7, with TRBD2 matching 12 bases. V trimming: 7 bases; J trimming: 2 bases; junction bases outside the gene matches: 7. In germline, CDR1 is SGHNT, CDR2 YYREEE (reference sequence). The CDR3 is 15 amino acids. As DNA, the CDR3 is TGTGCCAGCTGGACTAGCGGGACCTCAACCTACGAGCAGTACTTC. This codes for CASWTSGTSTYEQYF.

This clonotype has more than one count but fewer than ten. The chain employs TRBV6-5 and TRBJ1-2; no clear D. There are 13 residues in the CDR3. Trimming stripped 6 bases from V and 8 bases from J, with 16 bases between. Per the germline V gene, CDR1 is MNHEY and CDR2 is SVGAGI. CDR3: CASSLDSDRGYTF. CDR3 bases: TGTGCCAGCAGCCTGGACTCAGATCGGGGCTACACCTTC.

V usage is TRBV4-3 and J usage is TRBJ1-1; D gene uncertain. This CDR3 is built from 16 residues. CDR1 is LGHNA and CDR2 is YSLEER in the germline V gene. With 0 bases removed from V and 6 bases from J, the gap between germline ends came to 17 bases. The DNA for the CDR3 is TGCGCCAGCAGCCAAGATCGGGTCATTCTCGGCGCTGAAGCTTTCTTT. Protein sequence: CASSQDRVILGAEAFF.

V is TRBV20-1 and J is TRBJ1-2; TRBD1 matches at 9 bases. Germline V CDR1 and CDR2: DFQATT, SNEGSKA (reference sequence). This CDR3 has 14 amino acids. With 1 base clipped from V and 5 bases from J, the junction kept 5 bases outside the gene matches. The CDR3 is CSARAIQGAYGYTF. CDR3 coding DNA: TGCAGTGCTAGAGCAATACAGGGGGCTTATGGCTACACCTTC.

A word on this clonotype: One end of the junction varies from germline; a read error may be responsible. The chain combines TRBV19 with TRBJ1-1, with TRBD1 matching over 8 bases. CDR1 LNHDA and CDR2 SQIVND come from the germline V gene (reference sequence). The CDR3 spans 13 residues. DNA of the CDR3: TGTGCCAGTAGTATCTGGGGACAGGAAAAAGCTTTTTTT. Encoded protein: CASSIWGQEKAFF.

The rearrangement joins TRBV2 to TRBJ2-7; TRBD2 aligns across 7 bases. The CDR3 runs 14 residues. Germline CDR1 SNHLY, CDR2 FYNNEI. The V gene end was trimmed by 4 bases and the J gene end by 0 bases; junction bases not matched to a gene: 3. CDR3 DNA: TGTGCCAGCAGTGGAGCTAGCGGCTCCTACGAGCAGTACTTC. As protein: CASSGASGSYEQYF.

This chain connects TRBV20-1 to TRBJ2-7; the D is unclear. Per the germline V gene, CDR1 is DFQATT and CDR2 is SNEGSKA (reference sequence). CDR3 length: 13 amino acids. The V end lost 3 bases, the J end lost 2 bases, and 11 bases lay between the germline ends. The CDR3 protein is CSASPGSAYEQYF. The DNA for the CDR3 is TGCAGTGCTAGTCCGGGTTCCGCCTACGAGCAGTACTTC.

The chain couples TRBV20-1 to TRBJ2-5; 7 bases align to TRBD2. Unmatched junction bases numbered 6, after V lost 3 bases and J lost 2 bases. The CDR3 sequence is 14 residues long. CDR1 is DFQATT and CDR2 is SNEGSKA in the germline V gene (reference sequence). For the CDR3, the DNA is TGCAGTGCTAGGGGGCTAGCGGAGCAAGAGACCCAGTACTTC. Its protein product is CSARGLAEQETQYF.

The table lists this clonotype with a few counts. The V gene is TRBV12-3 or TRBV12-4, the J gene TRBJ1-2; perhaps TRBD1 as D (5 bases). Trimming left V 4 bases short and J 8 bases short, with 17 bases between. The CDR3 totals 14 residues. CDR3 region: CASSSPGGMSGYTF. CDR3 DNA: TGTGCCAGCAGTTCCCCCGGGGGGATGAGCGGCTACACCTTC.

This chain uses TRBV7-9 with TRBJ2-5, with D possibly being TRBD1 (5 bases). The CDR3 sequence is 16 residues long. Trimming left V 1 base short and J 2 bases short, with 14 bases between. Germline CDR1 and CDR2: SEHNR and FQNEAQ (reference sequence). CDR3 in DNA: TGTGCCAGCAGCTTAGTTGGCCAGGGCCCTCAAGAGACCCAGTACTTC. Its protein is CASSLVGQGPQETQYF.

This clonotype showed up just a few times. At one end the junction does not follow the germline gene, possibly because of a read error. This chain links TRBV14 with TRBJ1-4; D not certain. This CDR3 has 11 amino acids. Germline CDR1 is SGHDN and CDR2 is FVKESK. The CDR3 protein is CASSQFERLFF. Here the CDR3 DNA reads TGTGCCAGCAGCCAATTCGAAAGACTGTTTTTT.

The chain joins TRBV13 to TRBJ2-7; tentatively, D is TRBD2 (6 bases). The J call may be wrong; the DNA end is better matched by TRBJ2-1. This CDR3 region has 19 residues. Germline V gives CDR1 PRHDT, CDR2 FYEKMQ (reference sequence). The CDR3 DNA reads as TGTGCCAGCAGCTACAATGGATTCGCGGCCGGAGGGGTAGGCGATGAGCAGTTCTTC. The encoded protein is CASSYNGFAAGGVGDEQFF.

The V call is TRBV7-3, the J call TRBJ2-5; the D gene is possibly TRBD1 (6 bases). Per the germline V gene, CDR1 is SGHTA and CDR2 is FQGTGA. The CDR3 runs to 14 residues. V lost 2 bases and J 5 bases, leaving 12 bases between the germline ends. CDR3 nucleotides: TGTGCCAGCAGCTTAGCAGGGGAGCGTGAGACCCAGTACTTC. As protein: CASSLAGERETQYF.

This clonotype was counted between two and nine times. The DNA for the CDR3 is TGTGCCAGCATCCAACAGGGGACCAACTATGGCTACACCTTC. Encoded protein: CASIQQGTNYGYTF. The chain carries TRBV2 and TRBJ1-2; 7 nucleotides align to TRBD1. J gave up 2 bases and V 7 bases, and 7 bases lay outside the gene matches. This CDR3 has 14 amino acids. The germline V gene encodes CDR1 SNHLY and CDR2 FYNNEI.